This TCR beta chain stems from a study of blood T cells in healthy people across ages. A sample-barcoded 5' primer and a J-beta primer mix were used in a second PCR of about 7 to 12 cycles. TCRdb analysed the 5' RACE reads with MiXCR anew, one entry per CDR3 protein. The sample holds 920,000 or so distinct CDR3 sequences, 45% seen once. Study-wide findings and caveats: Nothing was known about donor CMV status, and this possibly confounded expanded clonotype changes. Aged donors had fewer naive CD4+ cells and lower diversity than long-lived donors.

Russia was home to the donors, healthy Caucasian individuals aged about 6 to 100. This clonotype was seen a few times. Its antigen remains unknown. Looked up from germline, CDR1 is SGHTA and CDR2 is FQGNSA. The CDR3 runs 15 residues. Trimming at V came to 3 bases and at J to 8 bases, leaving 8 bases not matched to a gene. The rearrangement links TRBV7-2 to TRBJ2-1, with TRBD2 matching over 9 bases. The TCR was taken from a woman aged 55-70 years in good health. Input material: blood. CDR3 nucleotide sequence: TGTGCCAGCAGCTTTTTAGGCGGGAGGGGGGATGAGCAGTTCTTC. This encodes CASSFLGGRGDEQFF.